The clone carrying this TCR beta chain was counted at least ten times. Its matching antigen is unknown. The read is 3 residues too short to cover the CDR3 end, so that end is filled in from the germline J gene. The data derive from a study of T cell clonality in common variable immunodeficiency. Points from the study as a whole: Fewer TCRbeta clones were shared among CVID subjects than controls. Links between repertoire features and CVID complications were heterogeneity-limited. In common variable immunodeficiency, TCR beta chains reportedly carried fewer deletions and N-nucleotide insertions.

This table comes from immunoSEQ multiplex PCR, and its TCRdb copy is limited to in-frame clones, with some not included. The data show fewer than 50,000 clones, with none appearing a single time. Heparinized whole blood, about 5 to 8.5 ml, came from each donor. CDR3 length: 16 residues. Trimming at V came to 5 bases and at J to 3 bases, leaving 5 bases not matched to a gene. CDR1 is MNHEY, CDR2 SVGEGT, per germline. V and J are TRBV6-2 or TRBV6-3 and TRBJ2-2; the match to TRBD1 covers 11 bases. The receptor's source is a person aged 18 to 70 in good health. Source material: peripheral blood mononuclear cells. The covered CDR3 bases are TGTGCCAGCAGTGACCAGGGACAGGGGGACACCGGGGAG. Its translation is CASSDQGQGDTGE. The complete CDR3 sequence is CASSDQGQGDTGELFF.